This passage covers 14 T cell receptor beta chains from one sample sequenced in a study of control samples from healthy donors and cancer patients. Assay: immunoSEQ multiplex PCR; the TCRdb copy retains only in-frame clones and omits some. The sample records fewer than 200,000 clones, roughly 90% being singletons. Sequenced: blood. Every receptor here comes from a man aged 30 to 39 in good health.

V gene TRBV6-6 combines with J gene TRBJ2-7; D remains ambiguous. The length of the CDR3 is 14 residues. V was trimmed by 0 bases and J by 6 bases, leaving 12 bases between them. The V gene's germline CDR1 is MNHNY and CDR2 SVGAGI (reference sequence). CDR3: CASSYSYSLSEQYF. CDR3 nucleotides: TGTGCCAGCAGTTACTCGTACAGTCTGAGCGAGCAGTACTTC.

As to this clone: One end of the junction varies from germline; a read error may be responsible. The V and J genes are TRBV3-1 (or the pseudogene TRBV3-2) and TRBJ1-2, with a weak D call TRBD1 (5 bases). The CDR3 totals 13 residues. Germline V lookup: CDR1 LGHDT, CDR2 YNNKEL (reference sequence). As DNA, the CDR3 is TGTGCCAGCAGCCAAGGAGCGGACAACCCCGGTGATTTC. The encoded protein is CASSQGADNPGDF.

This chain joins TRBV5-5 and TRBJ2-6; D gene uncertain. V gave up 4 bases and J gave up 0 bases, with 5 bases separating them. CDR3 size: 14 residues. In germline, CDR1 is SGHKS, CDR2 YYEKEE (reference sequence). In nucleotides, the CDR3 is TGTGCCAGCAGCCCAGACTCTGGGGCCAACGTCCTGACTTTC. It codes for CASSPDSGANVLTF. The full variable domain, with the rest looked up from reference TRBV5-5 and TRBJ2-6, is DAGVTQSPTHLIKTRGQQVTLRCSPISGHKSVSWYQQVLGQGPQFIFQYYEKEERGRGNFPDRFSARQFPNYSSELNVNALLLGDSALYLCASSPDSGANVLTFGAGSRLTVL.

The rearrangement links TRBV24-1 to TRBJ2-3; TRBD2 is a possible D gene (5 bases). The CDR3 contains 15 residues. CDR1 KGHDR and CDR2 SFDVKD come from the germline V gene. V lost 1 base to trimming and J lost 4 bases, with 11 bases between them. DNA for the CDR3: TGTGCCACCAGTGATTTTGGGAGAACCGCAGATACGCAGTATTTT. It specifies CATSDFGRTADTQYF.

The CDR3 nucleotides read TGTGCCAGCAGCCTTCTCTCTGGGGAGAGAAGGGGCTACACCTTC. Translation gives CASSLLSGERRGYTF. V gene TRBV3-1 (or the pseudogene TRBV3-2) combines with J gene TRBJ1-2; no reliable D call. CDR3 length: 15 amino acids. Trimming shortened V by 4 bases and J by 8 bases, and 20 bases separated the two germline ends. Looked up from germline, CDR1 is LGHDT and CDR2 is YNNKEL (reference sequence).

V gene TRBV2 combines with J gene TRBJ2-3; D ambiguous. V lost 3 bases and J 2 bases, leaving 12 bases between the germline ends. Germline CDR1 reads SNHLY; CDR2 reads FYNNEI. The CDR3 consists of 15 residues. CDR3 loop: CASSDIVAVTDTQYF. DNA for the CDR3: TGTGCCAGCAGTGATATAGTCGCTGTCACAGATACGCAGTATTTT.

The V call is TRBV27, the J call TRBJ1-4, with unresolved D. CDR3 length equals 14 residues. The V gene lost 2 bases and the J gene lost 8 bases, with 12 bases spanning the gap. Germline V gene lookup returns CDR1 MNHEY and CDR2 SMNVEV (reference sequence). CDR3 loop: CASSLRTLGEKLFF. The CDR3 coding sequence is TGTGCCAGCAGTTTAAGGACCTTGGGGGAAAAACTGTTTTTT.

The V gene is TRBV4-2, the J gene TRBJ2-7; D is unresolved. The CDR3 consists of 15 residues. Trimming left V 0 bases short and J 1 base short, with 10 bases between. Germline loops: CDR1 LGHNA, CDR2 YNFKEQ. CDR3 sequence: CASSQDKGGSYEQYF. As DNA, the CDR3 is TGTGCCAGCAGCCAAGATAAGGGCGGTTCCTACGAGCAGTACTTC.

The chain joins TRBV11-3 to TRBJ2-3, with D perhaps given as TRBD1 or TRBD2 (5 bases each). V lost 6 bases to trimming and J lost 8 bases, with 21 bases between them. This CDR3 is 15 amino acids long. From germline, CDR1 is SGHNT and CDR2 YENEEA. This chain's CDR3 is CASSREDGRGATQYF. CDR3 coding DNA: TGTGCCAGCAGTCGCGAGGACGGGCGAGGGGCTACGCAGTATTTT.

The V call is TRBV19, the J call TRBJ1-1, with D hard to call. Germline CDR1 and CDR2: LNHDA and SQIVND (reference sequence). Between the trimmed V and J ends, which lost 6 bases and 1 base, there was a span of 12 bases. The CDR3 covers 14 residues. The CDR3 DNA follows: TGTGCCAGTAGCCATGATTGGGGGAACACTGAAGCTTTCTTT. Amino acid sequence: CASSHDWGNTEAFF.

The chain couples TRBV13 to TRBJ2-3; 11 positions match TRBD1. The V segment lost 5 bases and the J segment 11 bases; nucleotides outside the gene matches: 15. CDR3 size: 16 residues. Germline V lookup: CDR1 PRHDT, CDR2 FYEKMQ (reference sequence). CDR3 nucleotide sequence: TGTGCCAGCAGCCAAGGACAGGGGGCAACCGTCGACTGGCAGTATTTT. Protein: CASSQGQGATVDWQYF.

The chain recombines TRBV6-5 with TRBJ1-6, with D possibly TRBD1 on 5 matching bases. CDR1 is MNHEY and CDR2 is SVGAGI in the germline V gene. The CDR3 length is 16 residues. V was pared by 0 bases and J by 9 bases, with 15 bases between. CDR3 nucleotide sequence: TGTGCCAGCAGTTACTCGAATTCGGGGGTAGGTTCACCCCTCCACTTT. Translated: CASSYSNSGVGSPLHF.

This clone has just a few counts. This rearrangement joins TRBV25-1 to TRBJ2-5; 10 bases map to TRBD1. Germline loops: CDR1 MGHDK, CDR2 SYGVNS. The trim removed 2 bases at V and 5 bases at J, leaving 8 bases unmatched. The CDR3 contains 16 residues. The chain's CDR3 is CASSEEGQGSRETQYF. In DNA, the CDR3 is TGTGCCAGCAGTGAAGAGGGACAGGGGTCTAGGGAGACCCAGTACTTC.

This clone was seen a handful of times. J is TRBJ2-4 and V is TRBV4-2; the D gene is possibly TRBD2 (5 bases). V lost 5 bases to trimming and J lost 5 bases, with 10 bases between them. This CDR3 contains 13 residues. Germline V lookup: CDR1 LGHNA, CDR2 YNFKEQ. The CDR3 nucleotides read TGTGCCAGCAGCGCGGGCCTGCAAAACATTCAGTACTTC. Translating gives CASSAGLQNIQYF.